This T cell receptor (beta chain) was sequenced in a study of coeliac disease. This CDR3 is built from 16 residues. CDR1 and CDR2 (germline): MNHNY, SVGAGI (reference sequence). Findings and limits, study-wide: In active celiac disease, intraepithelial and lamina propria TRB and TRG repertoires were less clonal than controls.

A word on this clone: Its antigen is unknown.

Data came from immunoSEQ multiplex PCR; TCRdb stores just in-frame clones and leaves some out. The data contain 4,000 or so clones, over 60% of them singletons. The source is an older woman with active celiac disease. The V gene is TRBV6-6, the J gene TRBJ2-5; 9 bases are shared with TRBD1. The J call is uncertain, as TRBJ2-7 better fits the DNA end. Material: intraepithelial lymphocytes from the gut. The CDR3 region has the DNA TGTGCCAGCAGTTACTCGCCAGGGACAGGGACGCTCGAGCAGTACTTC. Translated, it gives CASSYSPGTGTLEQYF.